Presented here are 27 T cell receptor beta chains from one specimen sequenced in a study of T cells in Graves' hyperthyroidism and ophthalmopathy (dated by TCRdb to between 2018 and 2020). Library construction relied on multiplex PCR. This sample was sequenced with an Illumina HiSeq 2000. Amplification of TCR beta CDR3 regions was carried out from RNA transcripts. A first-round RT-PCR of the TCR CDR3 used the HTBI primer set with the Qiagen OneStep RT-PCR kit. Using fastp trimming at Q25 and MiXCR clonotype assembly, TCRdb reanalyzed the public sequencing data and kept in-frame beta chains. CDR3 protein sequences are deduplicated, and each keeps its most common genes and DNA. Recorded for this sample are almost 350,000 distinct CDR3 sequences; about a sixth of them occurred a single time. The ten top clones hold around 15% of the sample. Specimen: blood. Receptor source: a woman aged 40 to 50 with Graves' ophthalmopathy.

Many counts were recorded for this clonotype. This sequence joins TRBV5-1 and TRBJ2-5, with 9 bases identical to TRBD1. Per the germline V gene, CDR1 is SGHRS and CDR2 is YFSETQ. J lost 7 bases, V lost 4 bases, and 5 bases had no gene match. The CDR3 is made up of 13 amino acids. This chain's CDR3 is CASSPGTGWTQYF. DNA of the CDR3: TGCGCCAGCAGCCCGGGGACAGGGTGGACCCAGTACTTC.

The table lists this clonotype with many counts. This chain's CDR3 is CASSQFTGHTDTQYF. As DNA, the CDR3 is TGTGCCAGCAGCCAATTCACCGGGCACACAGATACGCAGTATTTT. This sequence joins TRBV14 and TRBJ2-3; D gene uncertain. Germline lookup yields CDR1 SGHDN and CDR2 FVKESK. The germline V and J ends were trimmed by 2 bases and 2 bases, with 11 bases remaining between them. The CDR3 extends over 15 amino acids.

This clonotype was found many times. This chain connects TRBV2 to TRBJ1-5; D is ambiguous. The CDR3 is 13 residues long. V dropped 7 bases and J dropped 2 bases, with 9 bases sitting between them. The germline CDR1 and CDR2 sequences are SNHLY and FYNNEI. In DNA form, the CDR3 reads TGTGCCAGCACTGAGGTTCGCAATCAGCCCCAGCATTTT. It is translated as CASTEVRNQPQHF. Full variable domain (remainder filled in from reference TRBV2 and TRBJ1-5): EPEVTQTPSHQVTQMGQEVILRCVPISNHLYFYWYRQILGQKVEFLVSFYNNEISEKSEIFDDQFSVERPDGSNFTLKIRSTKLEDSAMYFCASTEVRNQPQHFGDGTRLSIL.

At least ten counts were recorded for this clonotype. The chain links TRBV27 to TRBJ2-6; D is unresolved. The germline gives CDR1 MNHEY, CDR2 SMNVEV (reference sequence). The CDR3 contains 13 residues. The V gene lost 3 bases and the J gene lost 3 bases, with 3 bases spanning the gap. The DNA of the CDR3 is TGTGCCAGCAGTTTTGATGGGGCCAACGTCCTGACTTTC. Its translation is CASSFDGANVLTF.

This clonotype was seen a handful of times. This chain joins TRBV6-1 and TRBJ2-7, with 12 bases aligning to TRBD1. The CDR3 contains 15 residues. V shed 8 bases, J shed 6 bases, and the junction held 11 bases outside the gene matches. Germline V gives CDR1 MNHNS, CDR2 SASEGT. The CDR3 region is CASGEGDRGQVEQYF. The CDR3 bases are TGTGCCAGCGGGGAAGGGGACAGGGGGCAGGTCGAGCAGTACTTC.

In this sample, this clonotype turned up many times. This chain links TRBV29-1 with TRBJ1-3, with 8 positions matching TRBD1. The CDR3 consists of 15 residues. After removal of 3 bases from V and 0 bases from J, the junction contained 4 bases not matched to a gene. The germline gives CDR1 SQVTM, CDR2 ANQGSEA. CDR3: CSVEGTGGSGNTIYF. CDR3 in DNA: TGCAGCGTTGAGGGGACAGGTGGCTCTGGAAACACCATATATTTT.

The sample holds many counts of this clonotype. The chain has TRBV29-1 and TRBJ1-1; no clear D. Trimming shortened V by 7 bases and J by 1 base, and 7 bases separated the two germline ends. The CDR3 is 11 amino acids. Germline-derived CDR1 and CDR2 are SQVTM and ANQGSEA. This CDR3 reads CSGISNTEAFF. In nucleotides, the CDR3 is TGCAGCGGTATATCGAACACTGAAGCTTTCTTT.

V usage is TRBV4-1 and J usage is TRBJ2-7, with 7 bases lining up with TRBD1. The CDR3 consists of 15 residues. Germline loops: CDR1 MGHRA, CDR2 YSYEKL. The junction had 8 bases not matched to a gene; V was cut back by 4 bases and J by 2 bases. The CDR3 here is CASSRTRDRTYEQYF. CDR3 nucleotides: TGCGCCAGCAGCCGAACCCGGGACAGAACCTACGAGCAGTACTTC.

The CDR3 loop reads CASSEGWGYEQYF. In nucleotides, the CDR3 is TGTGCCAGCAGTGAAGGGTGGGGGTACGAGCAGTACTTC. The chain employs TRBV6-1 and TRBJ2-7; D tentatively reads TRBD1 or TRBD2 (5 bases each). Trimming stripped 1 base from V and 4 bases from J, with 8 bases between. The CDR3 extends over 13 amino acids. Germline V gene sequence: CDR1 MNHNS, CDR2 SASEGT.

This clonotype occurred a few times. Sequence at one end of the junction differs from germline and may be a read error. The J gene is TRBJ1-2, the V gene TRBV5-1, with D possibly TRBD1 on 6 matching bases. The germline gives CDR1 SGHRS, CDR2 YFSETQ. This CDR3 has 16 residues. The CDR3 nucleotides read TGCGTCAGCAGCCCGACAGGCCGACCAGCTAACTATGGCTACACCTTC. Residues: CVSSPTGRPANYGYTF.

The rearrangement uses TRBV11-1 and TRBJ2-2, with 8 bases aligning to TRBD2. CDR1 is SGHAT, CDR2 FQDESV, per germline (reference sequence). The CDR3 spans 19 residues. V shed 10 bases and J 6 bases; nucleotides not matched to a gene: 25. The CDR3 region has the DNA TGTGCCACCGGGACTATCTCATTGTGGGGACTAGTTGAGGCCGGGGAGCTGTTTTTT. Translating gives CATGTISLWGLVEAGELFF.

The table lists this clonotype with many counts. The J gene is TRBJ2-7, the V gene TRBV20-1, with a possible D match to TRBD1 (6 bases). The CDR3 is 12 residues long. Germline CDR1 is DFQATT and CDR2 is SNEGSKA (reference sequence). V lost 6 bases and J 0 bases, leaving 9 bases between the germline ends. DNA of the CDR3: TGCAGTGCCAGGGACAACTCCTACGAGCAGTACTTC. This codes for CSARDNSYEQYF.

In its sample, this clonotype was seen many times. The chain recombines TRBV3-1 with TRBJ2-7; 10 bases align to TRBD2. J was trimmed by 0 bases and V by 5 bases; bases with no gene match: 7. The CDR3 has 16 amino acids. The germline V gene has CDR1 LGHDT and CDR2 YNNKEL (reference sequence). The CDR3 is CASSSTSGKSSYEQYF. CDR3 coding DNA: TGTGCCAGCAGCAGCACTAGCGGGAAATCCTCCTACGAGCAGTACTTC.

This clonotype was observed many times. The chain joins TRBV11-2 to TRBJ2-1, with 8 bases that match TRBD2. This CDR3 is built from 15 residues. The J segment lost 6 bases and the V segment lost 3 bases, leaving 7 bases of the junction unmatched. Looked up from germline, CDR1 is SGHAT and CDR2 is FQNNGV. The CDR3 nucleotides are TGTGCCAGCAGCTTTCAACCGGGAGGGGTCAATGAGCAGTTCTTC. Translated: CASSFQPGGVNEQFF.

This clonotype has ten or more counts. The gene calls are TRBV11-2 and TRBJ2-7; TRBD2 agrees at 13 bases. Germline assignment: CDR1 SGHAT and CDR2 FQNNGV. The V gene end was trimmed by 5 bases and the J gene end by 4 bases; junction bases not matched to a gene: 8. The length of the CDR3 is 16 residues. The CDR3 loop reads CASSDDRTSGRYEQYF. The CDR3 DNA reads as TGTGCCAGCAGCGACGACCGGACTAGCGGGAGATACGAGCAGTACTTC.

As to this clonotype: Possible read error: a much larger clone is one base away. The chain combines TRBV12-3 or TRBV12-4 with TRBJ2-7; 7 bases map to TRBD2. This CDR3 comprises 18 residues. Losses at the gene ends were 5 bases for V and 2 bases for J; bases not matched to a gene: 18. As DNA, the CDR3 is TGTGCCAGCAGTGAGGGAGCGGGAAGGTTTGGGCGAGCCTACGAGCAGTACTTC. As protein: CASSEGAGRFGRAYEQYF.

In this sample, this clonotype turned up many times. The chain recombines TRBV25-1 with TRBJ2-7, with 10 bases lining up with TRBD2. V lost 6 bases, J lost 5 bases, and 4 bases stayed unmatched. Germline loops: CDR1 MGHDK, CDR2 SYGVNS. The CDR3 totals 13 residues. The CDR3 nucleotides read TGTGCCAGCAGAGCGGGAGGGGTTCACGAGCAGTACTTC. Translation: CASRAGGVHEQYF.

This clonotype was counted only a few times. The rearrangement links TRBV5-1 to TRBJ2-5; D could derive from TRBD1 or TRBD2 (7 bases each). This CDR3 contains 19 residues. V gave up 6 bases and J gave up 2 bases, with 29 bases separating them. CDR1 SGHRS and CDR2 YFSETQ come from the germline V gene. DNA for the CDR3: TGCGCCAGCACCCAAAGAAGGGGGCGGGAGCCCTTTAGGCAAGAGACCCAGTACTTC. Translation: CASTQRRGREPFRQETQYF.

The sample holds many counts of this clonotype. The V and J genes are TRBV28 and TRBJ2-2, with TRBD2 matching over 9 bases. V lost 2 bases to trimming and J lost 7 bases; unmatched junction nucleotides: 5. The CDR3 is made up of 15 amino acids. In germline, CDR1 is MDHEN, CDR2 SYDVKM. CDR3 nucleotide sequence: TGTGCCAGCAGTTTAAGCGAGCGGGAGGTCGGGGAGCTGTTTTTT. This sequence encodes CASSLSEREVGELFF.

This clonotype was seen at least ten times. The chain's CDR3 is CASSLARAGGYGYTF. The CDR3 DNA sequence: TGTGCCAGCAGTTTGGCCCGGGCAGGGGGTTATGGCTACACCTTC. The chain uses TRBV12-3 or TRBV12-4 and TRBJ1-2; 7 nucleotides agree with TRBD1. There are 15 residues in the CDR3. With 3 bases clipped from V and 5 bases from J, the junction kept 9 bases outside the gene matches.

This clonotype has a count of ten or more. The chain links TRBV29-1 to TRBJ1-2; D is ambiguous. Trimming shortened V by 2 bases and J by 5 bases, and 12 bases separated the two germline ends. Germline V gives CDR1 SQVTM, CDR2 ANQGSEA. The CDR3 has 13 amino acids. CDR3 nucleotide sequence: TGCAGCGTTGAAAGGGCGTCCGGATATGGCTACACCTTC. Encoded protein: CSVERASGYGYTF. Filled out from reference TRBV29-1 and TRBJ1-2, the complete variable domain reads SAVISQKPSRDICQRGTSLTIQCQVDSQVTMMFWYRQQPGQSLTLIATANQGSEATYESGFVIDKFPISRPNLTFSTLTVSNMSPEDSSIYLCSVERASGYGYTFGSGTRLTVV.

This clonotype was detected ten times or more. V gene TRBV12-3 or TRBV12-4 combines with J gene TRBJ1-1; D perhaps matches TRBD1 (5 bases). The CDR3 contains 12 residues. V shed 5 bases and J shed 10 bases, with 14 bases lying between them. DNA of the CDR3: TGTGCCAGCAGTCTCACAGGTGGGGGAGCTTTCTTT. Its translation: CASSLTGGGAFF.

This chain joins TRBV7-3 and TRBJ2-7; 7 positions agree with TRBD1. This CDR3 spans 13 amino acids. The V gene end was trimmed by 4 bases and the J gene end by 2 bases; junction bases not matched to a gene: 2. Per the germline V gene, CDR1 is SGHTA and CDR2 is FQGTGA. DNA for the CDR3: TGTGCCAGCAGCTGGGGGACAGCCTACGAGCAGTACTTC. It specifies CASSWGTAYEQYF.

This clonotype showed up many times. The genes are TRBV7-8 and TRBJ1-1; D not certain. V was clipped by 0 bases and J by 3 bases, with 11 bases between them. The CDR3 totals 15 residues. The germline V gene has CDR1 SGHVS and CDR2 FQNEAQ. The CDR3 bases are TGTGCCAGCAGCTTAGCAAGCCGAACATACACTGAAGCTTTCTTT. Translating it yields CASSLASRTYTEAFF. The whole variable domain, remainder taken from reference TRBV7-8 and TRBJ1-1, is GAGVSQSPRYKVAKRGQDVALRCDPISGHVSLFWYQQALGQGPEFLTYFQNEAQLDKSGLPSDRFFAERPEGSVSTLKIQRTQQEDSAVYLCASSLASRTYTEAFFGQGTRLTVV.

This clonotype was picked up many times. The chain uses TRBV6-2 or TRBV6-3 and TRBJ1-5; 9 bases are shared with TRBD1. With 0 bases clipped from V and 1 base from J, the junction kept 10 bases outside the gene matches. Germline CDR1 and CDR2: MNHEY and SVGEGT. This CDR3 has 19 amino acids. CDR3 loop: CASSYSGTGRKASNQPQHF. CDR3 nucleotides: TGTGCCAGCAGTTACTCCGGGACAGGGAGAAAAGCAAGCAATCAGCCCCAGCATTTT.

This CDR3 is CAWSTSGLTGELFF. For the CDR3, the DNA is TGTGCCTGGAGTACTAGCGGTCTCACCGGGGAGCTGTTTTTT. The chain is built from TRBV30 and TRBJ2-2, with TRBD2 matching over 8 bases. Germline CDR1 is GTSNPN and CDR2 is SVGIG (reference sequence). This CDR3 spans 14 amino acids. Trimming at V came to 2 bases and at J to 4 bases, leaving 3 bases not matched to a gene.

In this sample, this clonotype turned up many times. The V call is TRBV6-1, the J call TRBJ2-7; unclear D gene. Germline CDR1 and CDR2: MNHNS and SASEGT. CDR3 length equals 15 residues. The V and J ends lost 4 bases and 6 bases respectively, with 19 bases between them. DNA of the CDR3: TGTGCCAGCAGTGCCCTCTCTCAAGGGCTGGGCGAGCAGTACTTC. This encodes CASSALSQGLGEQYF.